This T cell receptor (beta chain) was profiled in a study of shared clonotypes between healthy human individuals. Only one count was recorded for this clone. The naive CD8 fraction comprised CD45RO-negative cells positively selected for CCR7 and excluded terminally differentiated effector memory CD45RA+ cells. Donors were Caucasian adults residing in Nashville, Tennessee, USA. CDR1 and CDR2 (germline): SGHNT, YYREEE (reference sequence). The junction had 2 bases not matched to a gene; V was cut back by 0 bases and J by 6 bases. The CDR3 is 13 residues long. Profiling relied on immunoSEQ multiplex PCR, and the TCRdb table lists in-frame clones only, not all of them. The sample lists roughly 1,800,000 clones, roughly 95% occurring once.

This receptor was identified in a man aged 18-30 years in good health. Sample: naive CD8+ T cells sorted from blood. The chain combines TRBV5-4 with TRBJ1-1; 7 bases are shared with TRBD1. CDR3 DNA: TGTGCCAGCAGCTTGGAAGACAGGGCTGAAGCTTTCTTT. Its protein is CASSLEDRAEAFF.